This T cell receptor (beta chain) is from a study of OX40 agonist ivuxolimab in advanced cancers. Germline V lookup: CDR1 LGHNT, CDR2 FRNRAP. The CDR3 covers 17 residues. Trimming removed 2 bases from V and 1 base from J; junction bases left unmatched: 5. With regard to this clone: Its antigen is unidentified.

Overall study results and limits: On average, a greater number of expanded clones characterised CD8+ T cells relative to CD4+. Part of the nonresponder group also had normalized T-cell clonal expansion that was low.

Profiled with immunoSEQ multiplex PCR; TCRdb holds only in-frame clones, not every one. The sample gives roughly 64,000 clones, roughly nine tenths of which show up once; less than 6% is in the top ten. The sequencing used CD4+ or CD8+ T cells sorted from blood, collected in a trial of the OX40 agonist ivuxolimab. This clonotype originated in an adult with an advanced solid tumor such as melanoma, head and neck, liver or kidney cancer. V and J are TRBV12-5 and TRBJ2-7, with 13 positions matching TRBD2. The CDR3 nucleotides are TGTGCTAGTGGTTTGACTAGCGGGAGGGTGGAGTCCTACGAGCAGTACTTC. Its protein product is CASGLTSGRVESYEQYF.